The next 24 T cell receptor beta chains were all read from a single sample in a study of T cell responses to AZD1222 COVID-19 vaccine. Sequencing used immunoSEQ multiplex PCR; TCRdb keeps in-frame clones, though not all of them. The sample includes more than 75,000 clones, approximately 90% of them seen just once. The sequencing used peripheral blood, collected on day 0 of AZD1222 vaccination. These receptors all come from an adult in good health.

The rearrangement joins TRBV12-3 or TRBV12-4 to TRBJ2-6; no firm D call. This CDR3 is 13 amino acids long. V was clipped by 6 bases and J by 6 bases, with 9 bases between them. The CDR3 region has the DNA TGTGCCAGCAGCTTGGCGGTGGCCAACGTCCTGACTTTC. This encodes CASSLAVANVLTF.

The chain's CDR3 is CASSLSGTFSGNTIYF. The CDR3 DNA is TGTGCCAGCAGCCTTTCCGGGACATTCTCTGGAAACACCATATATTTT. The V gene is TRBV4-2, the J gene TRBJ1-3, with a tentative D call TRBD1 (6 bases). Germline assignment: CDR1 LGHNA and CDR2 YNFKEQ. This CDR3 comprises 16 residues. V was shortened by 4 bases and J by 0 bases, with 13 bases between the two germline ends.

CDR3 nucleotides: TGTGCCAGTAGTCTGCAATCGGACACTGAAGCTTTCTTT. Protein: CASSLQSDTEAFF. The genes are TRBV19 and TRBJ1-1; the D is unclear. This CDR3 has 13 residues. V lost 5 bases to trimming and J lost 3 bases, with 10 bases between them. Germline V CDR1 and CDR2: LNHDA, SQIVND (reference sequence).

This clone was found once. In DNA, the CDR3 is TGTGCCAGCCGGGGGGACAGATATAATTCACCCCTCCACTTT. Residues: CASRGDRYNSPLHF. This chain uses TRBV6-5 with TRBJ1-6; 7 positions agree with TRBD1. The V and J ends lost 8 bases and 4 bases, in that order; junction bases with no gene match: 5. The CDR3 length is 14 residues. Germline values: CDR1 MNHEY, CDR2 SVGAGI.

The CDR3 DNA reads TGTGCCAGCAGTTACTCGAGGGCGCAGGAGACCCAGTACTTC. Encoded protein: CASSYSRAQETQYF. The chain employs TRBV6-5 and TRBJ2-5; TRBD2 might be the D (5 bases). Trimming took 0 bases from V and 5 from J, leaving 10 bases between them. The V gene's germline CDR1 is MNHEY and CDR2 SVGAGI. This CDR3 contains 14 residues.

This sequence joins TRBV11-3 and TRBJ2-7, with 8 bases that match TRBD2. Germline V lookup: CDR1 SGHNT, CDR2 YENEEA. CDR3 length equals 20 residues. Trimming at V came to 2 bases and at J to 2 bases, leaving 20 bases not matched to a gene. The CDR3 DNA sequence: TGTGCCAGCAGCTTAAGTCTGGGATCGGGGCGGGAGGAGGGAACCTACGAGCAGTACTTC. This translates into CASSLSLGSGREEGTYEQYF.

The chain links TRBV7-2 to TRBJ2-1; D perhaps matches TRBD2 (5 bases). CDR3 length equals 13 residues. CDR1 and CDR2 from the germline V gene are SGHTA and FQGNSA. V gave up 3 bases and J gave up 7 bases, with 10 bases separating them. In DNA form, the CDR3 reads TGTGCCAGCAGCTTCGTTACGGGAAATGAGCAGTTCTTC. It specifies CASSFVTGNEQFF.

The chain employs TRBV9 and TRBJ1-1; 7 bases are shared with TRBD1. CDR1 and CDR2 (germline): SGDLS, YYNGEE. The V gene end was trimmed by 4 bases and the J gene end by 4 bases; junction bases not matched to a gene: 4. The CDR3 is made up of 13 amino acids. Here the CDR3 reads CASSPTGVTEAFF. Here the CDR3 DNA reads TGTGCCAGCAGCCCTACAGGGGTCACTGAAGCTTTCTTT.

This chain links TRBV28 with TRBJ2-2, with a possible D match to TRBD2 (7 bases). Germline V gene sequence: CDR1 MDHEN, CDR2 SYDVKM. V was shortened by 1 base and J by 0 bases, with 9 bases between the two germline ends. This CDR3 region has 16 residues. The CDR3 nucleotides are TGTGCCAGCAGTTTATTAGGGGGGGCGAACACCGGGGAGCTGTTTTTT. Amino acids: CASSLLGGANTGELFF.

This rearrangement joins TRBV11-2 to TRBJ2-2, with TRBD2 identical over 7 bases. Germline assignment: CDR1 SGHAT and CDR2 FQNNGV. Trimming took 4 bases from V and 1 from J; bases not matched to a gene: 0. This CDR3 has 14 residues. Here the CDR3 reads CASSSGGNTGELFF. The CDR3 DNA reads TGTGCCAGCAGCTCGGGGGGGAACACCGGGGAGCTGTTTTTT.

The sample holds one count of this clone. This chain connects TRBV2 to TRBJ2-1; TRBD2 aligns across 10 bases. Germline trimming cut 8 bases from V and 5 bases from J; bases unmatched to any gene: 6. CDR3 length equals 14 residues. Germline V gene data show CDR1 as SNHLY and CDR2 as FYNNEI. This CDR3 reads CASLAGARHNEQFF. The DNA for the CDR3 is TGTGCCAGCCTAGCGGGAGCTCGCCACAATGAGCAGTTCTTC.

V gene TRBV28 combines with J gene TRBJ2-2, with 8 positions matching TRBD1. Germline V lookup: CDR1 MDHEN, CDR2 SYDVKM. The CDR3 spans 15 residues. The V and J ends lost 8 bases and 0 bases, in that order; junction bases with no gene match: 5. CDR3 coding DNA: TGTGCCAGCCGATCAGGGGGCGCGAACACCGGGGAGCTGTTTTTT. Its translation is CASRSGGANTGELFF.

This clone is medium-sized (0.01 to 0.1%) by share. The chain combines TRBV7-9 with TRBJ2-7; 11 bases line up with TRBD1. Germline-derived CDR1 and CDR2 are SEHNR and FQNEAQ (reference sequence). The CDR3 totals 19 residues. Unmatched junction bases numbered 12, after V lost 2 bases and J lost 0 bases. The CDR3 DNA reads TGTGCCAGCAGCTTACCCGGTCCCGGGACAGGGGGGAACTCCTACGAGCAGTACTTC. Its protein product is CASSLPGPGTGGNSYEQYF.

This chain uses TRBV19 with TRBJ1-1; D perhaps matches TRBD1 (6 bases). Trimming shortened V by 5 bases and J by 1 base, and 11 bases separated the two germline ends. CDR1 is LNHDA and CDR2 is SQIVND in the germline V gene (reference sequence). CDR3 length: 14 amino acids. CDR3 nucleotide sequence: TGTGCCAGTAGTCCCGTGACAGGGAACACTGAAGCTTTCTTT. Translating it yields CASSPVTGNTEAFF.

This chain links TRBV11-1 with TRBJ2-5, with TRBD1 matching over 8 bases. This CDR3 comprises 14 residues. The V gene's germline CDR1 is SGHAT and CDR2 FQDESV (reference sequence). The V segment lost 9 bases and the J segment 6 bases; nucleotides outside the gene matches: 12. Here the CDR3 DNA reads TGTGCCAGTTCCGGGACAGGCGCCAAGCAGACCCAGTACTTC. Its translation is CASSGTGAKQTQYF. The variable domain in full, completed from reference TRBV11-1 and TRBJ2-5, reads EAEVAQSPRYKITEKSQAVAFWCDPISGHATLYWYRQILGQGPELLVQFQDESVVDDSQLPKDRFSAERLKGVDSTLKIQPAELGDSAMYLCASSGTGAKQTQYFGPGTRLLVL.

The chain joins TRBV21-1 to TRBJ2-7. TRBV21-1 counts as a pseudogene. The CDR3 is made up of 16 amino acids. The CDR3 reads CASSTRDPVSIYEQYF. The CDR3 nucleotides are TGTGCCAGCAGCACCCGGGACCCCGTCAGTATCTACGAGCAGTACTTC.

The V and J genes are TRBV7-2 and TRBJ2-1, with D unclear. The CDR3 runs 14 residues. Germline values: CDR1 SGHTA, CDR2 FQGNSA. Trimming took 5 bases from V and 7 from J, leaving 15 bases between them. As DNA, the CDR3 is TGTGCCAGCAGCGGATACTCTCACGCAAATGAGCAGTTCTTC. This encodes CASSGYSHANEQFF. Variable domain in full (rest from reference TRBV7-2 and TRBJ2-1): GAGVSQSPSNKVTEKGKDVELRCDPISGHTALYWYRQSLGQGLEFLIYFQGNSAPDKSGLPSDRFSAERTGGSVSTLTIQRTQQEDSAVYLCASSGYSHANEQFFGPGTRLTVL.

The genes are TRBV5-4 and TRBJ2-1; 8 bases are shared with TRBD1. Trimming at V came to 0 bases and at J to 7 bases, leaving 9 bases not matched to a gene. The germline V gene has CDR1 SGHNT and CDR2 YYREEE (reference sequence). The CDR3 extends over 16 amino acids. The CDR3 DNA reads TGTGCCAGCAGCTTGGCCGGACAGGGCGGGCGTAATGAGCAGTTCTTC. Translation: CASSLAGQGGRNEQFF.

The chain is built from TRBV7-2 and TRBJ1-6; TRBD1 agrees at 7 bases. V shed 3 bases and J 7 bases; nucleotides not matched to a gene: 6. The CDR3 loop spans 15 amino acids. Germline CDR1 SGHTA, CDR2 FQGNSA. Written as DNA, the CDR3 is TGTGCCAGCAGCTTTACACCGGGACAGAATTCACCCCTCCACTTT. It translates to CASSFTPGQNSPLHF.

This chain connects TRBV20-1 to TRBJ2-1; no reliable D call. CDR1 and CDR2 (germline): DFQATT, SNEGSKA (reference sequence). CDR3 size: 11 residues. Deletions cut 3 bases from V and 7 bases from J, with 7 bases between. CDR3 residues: CSARKQNEQFF. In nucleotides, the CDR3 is TGCAGTGCTAGGAAGCAGAATGAGCAGTTCTTC.

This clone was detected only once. The CDR3 sequence: CSVEAAGTDTQYF. CDR3 DNA: TGCAGCGTTGAAGCAGCGGGGACAGATACGCAGTATTTT. This chain uses TRBV29-1 with TRBJ2-3; TRBD2 matches at 7 bases. The CDR3 covers 13 residues. Per germline, CDR1 SQVTM and CDR2 ANQGSEA. V lost 1 base and J lost 3; bases outside the gene matches: 1.

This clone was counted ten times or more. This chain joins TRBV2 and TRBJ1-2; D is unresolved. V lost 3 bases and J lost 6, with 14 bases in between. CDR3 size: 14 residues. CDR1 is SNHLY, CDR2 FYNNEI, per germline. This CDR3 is CASSDGPPRHGYTF. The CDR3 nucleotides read TGTGCCAGCAGTGACGGCCCGCCCAGGCATGGCTACACCTTC. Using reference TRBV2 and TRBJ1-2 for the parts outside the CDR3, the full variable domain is EPEVTQTPSHQVTQMGQEVILRCVPISNHLYFYWYRQILGQKVEFLVSFYNNEISEKSEIFDDQFSVERPDGSNFTLKIRSTKLEDSAMYFCASSDGPPRHGYTFGSGTRLTVV.

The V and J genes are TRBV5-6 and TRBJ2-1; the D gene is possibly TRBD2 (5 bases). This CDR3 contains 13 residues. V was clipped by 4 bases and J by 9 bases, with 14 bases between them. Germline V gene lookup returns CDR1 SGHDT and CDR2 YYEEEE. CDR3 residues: CASSRRLEGEQFF. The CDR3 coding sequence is TGTGCCAGCAGCCGTCGGTTAGAGGGTGAGCAGTTCTTC.

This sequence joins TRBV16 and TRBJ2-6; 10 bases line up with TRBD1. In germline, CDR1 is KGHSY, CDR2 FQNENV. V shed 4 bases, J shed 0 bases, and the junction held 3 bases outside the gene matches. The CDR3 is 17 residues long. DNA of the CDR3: TGTGCCAGCAGCCGGGACAGGGGTAACTCTGGGGCCAACGTCCTGACTTTC. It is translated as CASSRDRGNSGANVLTF. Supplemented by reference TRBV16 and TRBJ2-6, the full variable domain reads GEEVAQTPKHLVRGEGQKAKLYCAPIKGHSYVFWYQQVLKNEFKFLISFQNENVFDETGMPKERFSAKCLPNSPCSLEIQATKLEDSAVYFCASSRDRGNSGANVLTFGAGSRLTVL.